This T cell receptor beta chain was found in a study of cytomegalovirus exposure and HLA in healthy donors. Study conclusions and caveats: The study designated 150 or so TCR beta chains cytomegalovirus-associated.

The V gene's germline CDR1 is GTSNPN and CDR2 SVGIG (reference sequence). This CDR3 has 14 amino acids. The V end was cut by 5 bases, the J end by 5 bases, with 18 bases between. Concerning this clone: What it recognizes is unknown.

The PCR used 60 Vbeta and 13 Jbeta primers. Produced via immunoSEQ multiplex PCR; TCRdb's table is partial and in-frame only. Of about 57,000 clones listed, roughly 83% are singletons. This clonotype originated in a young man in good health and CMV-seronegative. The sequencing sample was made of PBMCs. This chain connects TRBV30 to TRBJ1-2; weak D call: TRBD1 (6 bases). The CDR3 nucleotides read TGTGCCTGGGATCGGTCGGGGGGCTGGTATGGCTACACCTTC. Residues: CAWDRSGGWYGYTF.